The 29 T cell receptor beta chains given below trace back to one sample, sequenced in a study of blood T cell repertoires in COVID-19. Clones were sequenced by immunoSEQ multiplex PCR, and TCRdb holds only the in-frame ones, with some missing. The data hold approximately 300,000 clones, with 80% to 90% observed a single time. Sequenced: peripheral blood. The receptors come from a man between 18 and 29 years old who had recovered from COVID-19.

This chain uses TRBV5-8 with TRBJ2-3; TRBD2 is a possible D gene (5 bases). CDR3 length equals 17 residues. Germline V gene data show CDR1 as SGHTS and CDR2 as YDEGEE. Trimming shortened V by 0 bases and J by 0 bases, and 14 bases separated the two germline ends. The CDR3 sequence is CASSLDGLPFSTDTQYF. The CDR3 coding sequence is TGTGCCAGCAGCTTGGATGGACTCCCGTTTAGCACAGATACGCAGTATTTT.

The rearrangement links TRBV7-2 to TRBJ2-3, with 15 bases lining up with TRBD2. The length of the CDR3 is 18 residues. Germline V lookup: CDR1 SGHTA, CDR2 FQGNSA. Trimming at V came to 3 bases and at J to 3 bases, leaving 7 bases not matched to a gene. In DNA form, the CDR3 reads TGTGCCAGCAGCTTTACACCGGGACTAGCGGGGGGAACAGATACGCAGTATTTT. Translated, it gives CASSFTPGLAGGTDTQYF.

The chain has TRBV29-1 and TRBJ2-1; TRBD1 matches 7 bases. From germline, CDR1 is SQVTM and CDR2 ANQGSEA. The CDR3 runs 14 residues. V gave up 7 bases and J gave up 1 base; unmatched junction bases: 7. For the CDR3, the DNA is TGCAGCGGCTCGGACAGGACTTCCTACAATGAGCAGTTCTTC. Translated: CSGSDRTSYNEQFF.

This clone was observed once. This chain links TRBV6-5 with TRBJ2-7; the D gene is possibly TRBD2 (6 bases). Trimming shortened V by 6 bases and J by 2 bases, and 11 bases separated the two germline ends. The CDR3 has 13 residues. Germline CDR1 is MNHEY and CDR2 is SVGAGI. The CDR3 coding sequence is TGTGCCAGCAGCCGGGGGTTCACCTACGAGCAGTACTTC. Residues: CASSRGFTYEQYF.

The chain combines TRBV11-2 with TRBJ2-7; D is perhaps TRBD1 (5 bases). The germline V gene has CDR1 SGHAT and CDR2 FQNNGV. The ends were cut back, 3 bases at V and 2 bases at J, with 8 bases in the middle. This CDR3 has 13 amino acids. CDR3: CASSLGRAYEQYF. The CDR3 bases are TGTGCCAGCAGCTTGGGCAGGGCCTACGAGCAGTACTTC.

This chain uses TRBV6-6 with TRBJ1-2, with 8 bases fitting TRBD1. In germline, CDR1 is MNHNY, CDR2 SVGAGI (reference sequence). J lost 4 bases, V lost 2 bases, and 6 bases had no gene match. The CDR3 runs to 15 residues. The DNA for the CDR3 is TGTGCCAGCAGTTACAGCGACAGGGGCGGCTATGGCTACACCTTC. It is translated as CASSYSDRGGYGYTF.

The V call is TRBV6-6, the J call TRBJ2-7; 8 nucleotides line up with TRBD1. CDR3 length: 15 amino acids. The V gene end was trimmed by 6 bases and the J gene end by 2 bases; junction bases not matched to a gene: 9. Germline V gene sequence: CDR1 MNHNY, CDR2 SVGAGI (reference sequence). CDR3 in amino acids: CASSHPGQGAYEQYF. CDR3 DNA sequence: TGTGCCAGCAGCCACCCAGGACAGGGCGCCTACGAGCAGTACTTC.

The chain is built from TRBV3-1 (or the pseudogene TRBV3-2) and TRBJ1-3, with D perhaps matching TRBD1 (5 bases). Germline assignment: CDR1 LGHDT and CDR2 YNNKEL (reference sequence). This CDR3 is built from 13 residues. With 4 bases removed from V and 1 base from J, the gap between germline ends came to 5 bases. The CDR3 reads CASSRQSGNTIYF. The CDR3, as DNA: TGTGCCAGCAGCCGACAGTCTGGAAACACCATATATTTT.

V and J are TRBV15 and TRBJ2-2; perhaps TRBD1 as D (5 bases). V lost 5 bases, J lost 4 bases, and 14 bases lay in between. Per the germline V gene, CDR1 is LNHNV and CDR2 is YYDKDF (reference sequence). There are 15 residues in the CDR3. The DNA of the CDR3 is TGTGCCACCAGCGGCGGTGACAGACTCACCGGGGAGCTGTTTTTT. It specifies CATSGGDRLTGELFF.

The CDR3 loop is CASSQEGSSGANVLTF. The CDR3, as DNA: TGTGCCAGCAGCCAAGAGGGCAGCTCTGGGGCCAACGTCCTGACTTTC. This chain joins TRBV7-3 and TRBJ2-6; D perhaps matches TRBD2 (5 bases). CDR3 size: 16 residues. V gave up 5 bases and J gave up 0 bases, with 11 bases separating them. CDR1 and CDR2 from the germline V gene are SGHTA and FQGTGA.

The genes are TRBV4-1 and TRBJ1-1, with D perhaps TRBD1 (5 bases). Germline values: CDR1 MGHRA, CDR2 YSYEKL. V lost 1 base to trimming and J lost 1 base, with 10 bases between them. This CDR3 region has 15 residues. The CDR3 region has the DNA TGCGCCAGCAGCCAAGTTGGGGGGGGGAACACTGAAGCTTTCTTT. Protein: CASSQVGGGNTEAFF.

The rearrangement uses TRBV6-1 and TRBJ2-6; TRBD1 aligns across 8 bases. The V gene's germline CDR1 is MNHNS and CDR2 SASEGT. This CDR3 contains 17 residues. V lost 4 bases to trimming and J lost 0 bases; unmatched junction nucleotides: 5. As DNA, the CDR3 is TGTGCCAGCAGTGGGACAGGGCAAAGCTCTGGGGCCAACGTCCTGACTTTC. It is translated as CASSGTGQSSGANVLTF.

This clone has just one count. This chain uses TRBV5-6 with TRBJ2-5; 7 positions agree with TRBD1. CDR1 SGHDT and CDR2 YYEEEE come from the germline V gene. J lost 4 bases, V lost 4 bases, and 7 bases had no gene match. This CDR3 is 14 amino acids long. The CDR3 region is CASSPGGWGETQYF. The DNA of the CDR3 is TGTGCCAGCAGCCCAGGGGGATGGGGAGAGACCCAGTACTTC.

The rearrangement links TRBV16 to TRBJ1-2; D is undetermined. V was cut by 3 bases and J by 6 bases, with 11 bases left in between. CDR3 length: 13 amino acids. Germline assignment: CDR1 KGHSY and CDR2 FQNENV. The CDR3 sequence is CASSHSRSDGYTF. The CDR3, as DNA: TGTGCCAGCAGCCACTCGAGGTCAGATGGCTACACCTTC.

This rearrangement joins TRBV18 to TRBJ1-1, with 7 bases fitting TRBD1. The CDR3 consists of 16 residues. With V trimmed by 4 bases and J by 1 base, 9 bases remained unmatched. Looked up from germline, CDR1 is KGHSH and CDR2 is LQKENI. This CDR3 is CASSLLRGTANTEAFF. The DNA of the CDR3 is TGTGCCAGCTCACTACTCAGGGGGACAGCGAACACTGAAGCTTTCTTT.

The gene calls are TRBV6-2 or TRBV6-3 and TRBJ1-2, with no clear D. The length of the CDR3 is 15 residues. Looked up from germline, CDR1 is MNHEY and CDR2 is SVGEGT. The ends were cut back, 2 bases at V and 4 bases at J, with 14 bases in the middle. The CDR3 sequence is CASSYPGTAGYGYTF. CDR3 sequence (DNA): TGTGCCAGCAGTTACCCGGGCACTGCGGGCTATGGCTACACCTTC.

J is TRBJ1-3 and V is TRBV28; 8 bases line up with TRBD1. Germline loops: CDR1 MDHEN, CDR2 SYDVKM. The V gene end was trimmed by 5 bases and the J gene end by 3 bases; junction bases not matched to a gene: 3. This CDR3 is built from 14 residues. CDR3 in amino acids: CASSPRGLGNTIYF. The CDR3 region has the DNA TGTGCCAGCAGTCCCAGGGGGCTTGGAAACACCATATATTTT.

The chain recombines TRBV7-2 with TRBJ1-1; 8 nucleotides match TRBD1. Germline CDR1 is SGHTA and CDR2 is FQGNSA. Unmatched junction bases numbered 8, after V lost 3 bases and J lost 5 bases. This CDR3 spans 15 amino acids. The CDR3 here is CASSFQGARWTEAFF. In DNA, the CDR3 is TGTGCCAGCAGCTTTCAGGGGGCAAGATGGACTGAAGCTTTCTTT. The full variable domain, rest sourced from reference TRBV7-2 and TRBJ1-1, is GAGVSQSPSNKVTEKGKDVELRCDPISGHTALYWYRQSLGQGLEFLIYFQGNSAPDKSGLPSDRFSAERTGGSVSTLTIQRTQQEDSAVYLCASSFQGARWTEAFFGQGTRLTVV.

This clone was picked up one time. The CDR3 DNA reads as TGTGCCAGTAGTATATACAGGGAGGGGGGTCAGCCCCAGCATTTT. Amino acid sequence: CASSIYREGGQPQHF. The rearrangement uses TRBV19 and TRBJ1-5; possible D gene TRBD1, 6 bases. V was clipped by 2 bases and J by 6 bases, with 14 bases between them. CDR1 LNHDA and CDR2 SQIVND come from the germline V gene (reference sequence). The CDR3 consists of 15 residues.

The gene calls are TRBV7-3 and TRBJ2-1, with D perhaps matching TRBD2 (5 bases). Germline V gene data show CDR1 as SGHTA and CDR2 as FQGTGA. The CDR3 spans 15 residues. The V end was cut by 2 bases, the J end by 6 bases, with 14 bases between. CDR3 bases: TGTGCCAGCAGCTTATTTACCGTAAGCGGCAATGAGCAGTTCTTC. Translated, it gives CASSLFTVSGNEQFF. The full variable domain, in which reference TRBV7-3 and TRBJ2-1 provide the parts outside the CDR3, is GAGVSQTPSNKVTEKGKYVELRCDPISGHTALYWYRQSLGQGPEFLIYFQGTGAADDSGLPNDRFFAVRPEGSVSTLKIQRTERGDSAVYLCASSLFTVSGNEQFFGPGTRLTVL.

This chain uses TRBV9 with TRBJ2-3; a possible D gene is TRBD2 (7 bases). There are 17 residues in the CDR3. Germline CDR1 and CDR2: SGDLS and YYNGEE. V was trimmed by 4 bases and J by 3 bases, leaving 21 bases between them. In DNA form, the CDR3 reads TGTGCCAGCAGCCCCCAAGGGGGGGCCTTTGTGACAGATACGCAGTATTTT. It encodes CASSPQGGAFVTDTQYF.

The CDR3 sequence: CASSFLTGIGELFF. The CDR3 bases are TGCGCCAGCAGCTTCTTGACAGGGATCGGGGAGCTGTTTTTT. The J gene is TRBJ2-2, the V gene TRBV5-1, with TRBD1 identical over 7 bases. CDR3 length equals 14 residues. Germline loops: CDR1 SGHRS, CDR2 YFSETQ. J lost 7 bases, V lost 2 bases, and 5 bases had no gene match.

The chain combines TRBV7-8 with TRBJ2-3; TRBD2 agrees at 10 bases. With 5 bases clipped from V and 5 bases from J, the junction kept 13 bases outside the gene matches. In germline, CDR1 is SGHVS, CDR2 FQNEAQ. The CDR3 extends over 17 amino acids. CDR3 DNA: TGTGCCAGCAGCCCGACGGGTCAGCGGGGGGGGAAAGATACGCAGTATTTT. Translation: CASSPTGQRGGKDTQYF.

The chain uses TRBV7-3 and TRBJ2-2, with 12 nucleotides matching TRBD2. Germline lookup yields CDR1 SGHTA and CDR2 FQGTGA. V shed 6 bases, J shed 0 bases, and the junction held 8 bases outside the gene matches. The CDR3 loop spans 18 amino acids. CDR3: CASSRSGTSGPNTGELFF. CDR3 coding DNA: TGTGCCAGCAGTCGATCCGGGACTAGCGGGCCGAACACCGGGGAGCTGTTTTTT.

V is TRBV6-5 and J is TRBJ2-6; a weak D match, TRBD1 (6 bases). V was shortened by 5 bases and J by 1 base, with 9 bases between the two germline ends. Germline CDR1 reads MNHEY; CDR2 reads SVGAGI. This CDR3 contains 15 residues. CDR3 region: CASSRGGSGANVLTF. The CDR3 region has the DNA TGTGCCAGCAGTCGAGGGGGTTCTGGGGCCAACGTCCTGACTTTC.

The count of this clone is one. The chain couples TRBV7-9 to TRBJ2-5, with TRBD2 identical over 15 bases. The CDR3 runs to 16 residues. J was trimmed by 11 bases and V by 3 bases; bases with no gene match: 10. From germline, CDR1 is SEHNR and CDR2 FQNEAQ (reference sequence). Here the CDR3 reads CASSFGGLAGGPSQYF. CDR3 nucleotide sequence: TGTGCCAGCAGCTTCGGCGGACTAGCGGGGGGGCCCTCTCAGTACTTC.

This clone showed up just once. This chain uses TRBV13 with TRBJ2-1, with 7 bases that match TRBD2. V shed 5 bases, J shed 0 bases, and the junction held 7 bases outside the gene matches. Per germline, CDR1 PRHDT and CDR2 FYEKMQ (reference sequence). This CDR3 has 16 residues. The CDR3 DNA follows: TGTGCCAGCAGCCGAGTCGGGAGGCACTCCTACAATGAGCAGTTCTTC. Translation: CASSRVGRHSYNEQFF.

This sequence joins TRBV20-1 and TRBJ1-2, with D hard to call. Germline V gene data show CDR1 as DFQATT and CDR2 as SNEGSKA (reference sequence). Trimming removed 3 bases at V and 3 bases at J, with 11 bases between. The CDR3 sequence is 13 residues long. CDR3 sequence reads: CSASRLEDYGYTF. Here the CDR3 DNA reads TGCAGTGCTAGTAGGTTGGAGGACTATGGCTACACCTTC.

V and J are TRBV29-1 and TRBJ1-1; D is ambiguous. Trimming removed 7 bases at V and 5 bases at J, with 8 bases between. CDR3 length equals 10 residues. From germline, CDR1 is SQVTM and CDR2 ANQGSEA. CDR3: CSAPGTEAFF. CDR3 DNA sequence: TGCAGCGCTCCGGGGACTGAAGCTTTCTTT.